Below, one T cell receptor (beta chain) is given with its context. This receptor's antigen is unknown. The cohort was made up of 666 healthy bone marrow donors. At the time of sampling, every cohort member was nominally healthy, though immune exposures that went unrecorded were likely present. The donor was CMV seronegative and belonged to the group of over 300 seronegative cohort members. Each donor provided a peripheral blood sample, and peripheral blood mononuclear cells were used for TCR beta sequencing. The Qiagen DNeasy Blood Extraction Kit was used to extract genomic DNA from the blood cell samples. Library preparation employed the immunoSEQ multiplex PCR assay. For the multiplex PCR, a mixture combining 60 forward primers for TCR Vbeta segments and 13 reverse primers for TCR Jbeta segments was used. A multiplex PCR assay on genomic DNA amplified the CDR3 region of rearranged TCR beta genes. Amplified TCR beta libraries were sequenced as 87-base-pair reads on the Illumina HiSeq System. The authors' pipeline ran thus. Across the roughly 700 repertoires, a later analysis counted about 81 million unique TCR beta chains, around 11 million of which were shared by at least two donors. Raw reads were error-corrected and collapsed into unique sequences with a nearest-neighbor algorithm that merged closely related sequences to remove PCR and sequencing errors. To assign V, D and J gene segments, CDR3 sequences were aligned to IMGT reference sequences. For a sequence to be retained, a match of at least six nucleotides was required to both a V gene segment and a J gene segment. A rearrangement counted as productive if the CDR3 had no stop codons and remained in frame with V and J, and every other rearrangement counted as non-productive. Following IMGT convention, CDR3 was defined as the stretch from the second conserved V-encoded cysteine to the conserved J-encoded phenylalanine. In an earlier analysis of around 640 of the donors, sequences lacking an unambiguous match to a single V gene segment were excluded. An earlier analysis of approximately 590 of the donors called V segments functional above 56.7% productive rearrangements and segregating when the between-donor standard deviation exceeded 5%. To diagnose cytomegalovirus status from the catalog of TCR beta chain sequences, a statistical classification framework was built. V and J gene assignment, in a later analysis, came from comparing TCR nucleotide sequences with IMGT/GENE-DB human TR gene sequences. In a later analysis, CDR3 sequences and most-parsimonious VDJ recombination scenarios were assigned using the TCRdist pipeline. A later analysis defined each TCR beta chain by its CDR3 amino acid sequence plus V-gene family, and excluded reads lacking a unique V-gene family. A later analysis removed several hundred highly shared, low-generation-probability nucleotide sequences to deal with suspected cross-contamination and a sequencing artifact. A later analysis calculated a clonal expansion index for each public chain from normalized within-repertoire ranks of inferred template counts. A later analysis computed generation probabilities with a VDJ recombination model fitted to out-of-frame rearrangements, and checked the results against IGoR. Hypergeometric tests were used in a later analysis to score TCR-TCR, TCR-HLA and TCR-CMV co-occurrence, with a repertoire-size bias correction applied to the TCR pairs. In a later analysis, false discovery rates were estimated by permuting HLA or CMV assignments 20 times. In a later analysis, co-occurring TCRs were grouped using DBSCAN, with TCRdist sequence similarity added in when clustering inside HLA-allele-positive subsets. Repertoires with fewer than 30,000 or more than 120,000 public chains were left out of co-occurrence clustering, as were a handful of repertoires with anomalous nucleotide sharing. TCRdb took over this immuneACCESS table, retaining in-frame rearrangements with V and J assigned. Such tables are incomplete; in checked studies, under half of the missing clones stem from an unresolved V gene, and the remainder is unexplained. The V and J calls and the clone size are those of that table, but D and trimming were determined from the DNA. The data table for this sample lists about 140,000 clones. Jointly, the top ten make up approximately 1% of the sample.

This specimen comes from a study of cytomegalovirus exposure and HLA in healthy donors (TCRdb year 2017). Regarding the study in general: In an earlier analysis of about 560 of the donors, less than 350 Gb of sequence data and about 110 million unique TCR beta sequences from 150 million to 200 million T cells were reported. An early release that covered some 640 HLA-typed donors contained around 300 gigabases of sequencing data and 70 million to 100 million unique TCR sequences. The genetic ancestry cluster associated with self-reported Caucasian donors included 81% of the 300 to 400 genotyped donors. The study was designed to test whether signatures of past pathogen exposure could be identified by cataloging public T cell receptors. Using immunosequencing, the study profiled T cell repertoires from fewer than 850 subjects and related those repertoires to cytomegalovirus serostatus. Along with the roughly 610-subject first cohort, a separate validation cohort of over a hundred different subjects was used. To predict cytomegalovirus infection status, the study brought together high-throughput TCR immunosequencing, statistical association of individual TCRs with disease status, and machine learning. To study patterns of TCR occurrence, a later analysis re-analyzed previously published TCR beta repertoires from hundreds of donors and added high-resolution HLA genotyping. In the later analysis, no new phenotypic data were used to find candidate immune exposures; instead, reliance was placed on TCR beta sequences and their occurrence across donors. To decide whether each TCR beta V gene segment behaved as functional or pseudogenic, an earlier analysis of fewer than 750 of the donors relied on high-throughput TCR beta sequencing. Alongside the repertoire data, information on donor age, sex, ethnicity and CMV serostatus was compiled. A later genetic analysis took genome-wide SNP genotypes for about 55% of the roughly 700 donors and used that subset as a discovery cohort. All discovery cohort repertoires had been generated on a single sequencing platform. Both class I and class II loci were covered by HLA typing, at four-digit resolution. The number of donors typed differed by locus, with 629-630 for A, B, C, DRB1 and DQB1, about 500 for DQA1, approximately 580 for DPA1, and 450 to 480 for DPB1. Because of strong linkage in the cohort, five DR-DQ haplotypes were treated as single units for association and clustering. Across about 370 genotyped donors of the cohort, an average of 235,054 unique TCR beta nucleotide sequences per donor were sequenced, and 15% to 20% of those sequences were non-productive.

Results the study describes overall, beyond this receptor: Cytomegalovirus status was reported to be diagnosed by the classifier with high specificity and sensitivity in both the original and validation cohorts. This cohort had only TCR beta chains sequenced, and the lack of alpha or paired-chain data limited which features could be detected. In an earlier analysis of some 550 of the donors, most TCR beta V segments were observed in productive rearrangements about 87% or about 30% of the time, broadly matching IMGT annotations. Strong co-occurrence of HLA alleles, especially DR and DQ, made assigning TCR associations to individual alleles difficult. Several of the top co-occurrence clusters appeared to be linked to parvovirus B19, influenza, CMV and Epstein-Barr virus, according to a later analysis. While some public TCRs were present in many individuals, most TCR sequences turned up only very rarely across donors. Because the 87-base-pair reads could not distinguish some IMGT-functional V segments, including TRBV6-2 and TRBV6-3, those segments were excluded. Because HLA typing was unavailable for some donors at each locus, only the typed subset was used in association tests. The authors suggested that the approach could potentially be generalized to other disease states and immunological phenotypes. An association between a missense DCLRE1C variant and V-gene and J-gene trimming of TCR beta chains was found in a later genetic analysis and replicated in an independent cohort. In a later analysis, HLA-associated TCR beta chains showed more clonal expansion and lower generation probabilities than non-associated chains that were equally common. The only immune exposure information available for the cohort was CMV serostatus. A group of highly shared sequence variants was considered likely to be a technical artifact of the sequencing pipeline. Seventeen rarely observed V segments, including chromosome 9 orphons, were excluded from the earlier analysis of several hundred of the donors because counts were too low. In a later genetic analysis, fewer N-insertions in productive TCRs were reported among donors in an Asian-associated ancestry cluster than the approximately 670-donor mean. According to a later analysis, most CMV-associated TCR beta chains appeared to be HLA-restricted, and the HLA associations seemed to be driven largely by CMV exposure. A further reported finding was that TCR beta sequences accurately predicted the HLA-A and HLA-B alleles for most subjects in the first cohort. Linkage disequilibrium might explain the correlated functional status among segregating V segments, but an unknown experimental factor could not be ruled out. A total of fewer than 200 TCR beta chains were listed by the study as associated with cytomegalovirus. Sequencing depth was assumed to be roughly uniform across donors in the presence/absence analyses, though that assumption may not hold. In a later analysis, the rate of TCR association differed among HLA loci, with DRB1 alleles having the most associated TCRs and HLA-C alleles having the fewest. In vitro tests confirmed that a few of the cytomegalovirus-associated TCR beta chains recognize cytomegalovirus antigens. A later analysis associated 16,951 TCR beta sequences with specific HLA alleles at a false discovery rate of 0.05.

The junction carries 21 bases between V and J, which are trimmed by 6 bases and 7 bases respectively. Reading the germline V gene gives CDR1 SQVTM and CDR2 ANQGSEA. The CDR3 covers 14 residues, taking in both the cysteine and the phenylalanine. Only the CDR3 part of the read is kept: 42 bases, read in frame from the first base. This TCR derives from a male donor in good health and CMV-seronegative. The sequence is built from TRBV29-1 and TRBJ1-1; a tentative D match to TRBD1 spans 6 bases. The sample was PBMCs. At the DNA level, the sequence is TGCAGCGTCCCTACTTTAGGGGGGGACCTTGAAGCTTTCTTT. Its amino acids are CSVPTLGGDLEAFF.